This T cell receptor (beta chain) was sequenced during a study of cytomegalovirus exposure and HLA in healthy donors (dated by TCRdb to the late 2010s). About the full investigation: An earlier analysis of a few hundred of the donors reported under 300 Gb of sequence data and 100 million to 120 million unique TCR beta sequences obtained from about 170 million T cells. An early release that covered roughly 600 HLA-typed donors contained approximately 290 gigabases of sequencing data and 85 million to 100 million unique TCR sequences. Among the roughly 390 genotyped donors, around 81% belonged to the genetic ancestry cluster associated with self-reported Caucasian donors. The study was designed to test whether signatures of past pathogen exposure could be identified by cataloging public T cell receptors. The study used immunosequencing to profile the T cell repertoires of some 600 subjects and linked those repertoires to cytomegalovirus serostatus. Besides the first cohort of some 670 subjects, a separate validation cohort made up of over 95 different subjects was used. To predict cytomegalovirus infection status, the study brought together high-throughput TCR immunosequencing, statistical association of individual TCRs with disease status, and machine learning. In a later analysis, previously published TCR beta repertoires from 550 to 700 donors were re-analyzed and high-resolution HLA genotyping was added so that TCR occurrence patterns could be studied. The later analysis used no new phenotypic data to find candidate immune exposures, relying instead on TCR beta sequences and their occurrence across donors. To decide whether each TCR beta V gene segment behaved as functional or pseudogenic, an earlier analysis of several hundred of the donors relied on high-throughput TCR beta sequencing. Donor age, sex, ethnicity and CMV serostatus were compiled together with the repertoire data. A later genetic analysis used genome-wide SNP genotypes for about 60% of the roughly 700 donors, treating that subset as a discovery cohort. All discovery cohort repertoires had been generated on a single sequencing platform. Class I and class II HLA loci were covered by the typing at four-digit resolution. The number of typed donors differed by locus: about 620-640 for A, B, C, DRB1 and DQB1; approximately 520 for DQA1; 606 for DPA1; and some 450 for DPB1. Roughly five DR-DQ haplotypes were handled as single units for association and clustering because linkage in the cohort was strong. On average, around 240,000 unique TCR beta nucleotide sequences were sequenced per donor among several hundred genotyped donors of the cohort, with around 19% of those sequences being non-productive. Points the paper makes about the study in general: At a false discovery rate of 0.05, a later analysis linked around 17,000 TCR beta sequences to specific HLA alleles. According to a later analysis, most CMV-associated TCR beta chains appeared to be HLA-restricted, and the HLA associations seemed to be driven largely by CMV exposure. A further reported finding was that TCR beta sequences accurately predicted the HLA-A and HLA-B alleles for most subjects in the first cohort. Most TCR sequences were observed very rarely across donors, whereas some public TCRs were present in many individuals. The presence/absence analyses assumed that sequencing depth was roughly uniform across donors, and that assumption may not be true. For the cohort, immune exposure information was limited to CMV serostatus. A cluster of highly shared sequence variants was judged likely to represent a technical artifact of the sequencing pipeline. Because HLA typing was unavailable for some donors at each locus, only the typed subset was used in association tests. In an earlier analysis of fewer than 750 of the donors, most TCR beta V segments were observed in productive rearrangements about 87% or about 30% of the time, broadly matching IMGT annotations. The cohort was sequenced for TCR beta chains only, and without alpha or paired-chain data the features that could be detected were limited. The study listed 150 to 200 TCR beta chains as associated with cytomegalovirus. In a later analysis, HLA-associated TCR beta chains were found to be more clonally expanded and to have lower generation probabilities than equally common non-associated chains. The classifier was reported to diagnose cytomegalovirus status with high specificity and sensitivity in both the original cohort and the validation cohort. The earlier analysis of 587 of the donors excluded approximately 17 rarely observed V segments, including chromosome 9 orphons, because counts were too low. It was suggested by the authors that the approach could potentially be generalized to other disease states and immunological phenotypes. According to a later genetic analysis, donors in an Asian-associated ancestry cluster had fewer N-insertions in productive TCRs than the roughly 700-donor mean. A later analysis reported that several top co-occurrence clusters appeared linked to parvovirus B19, influenza, CMV and Epstein-Barr virus. According to a later analysis, TCR association rates differed among HLA loci, with DRB1 alleles showing the most associated TCRs and HLA-C alleles showing the fewest. A later genetic analysis associated a missense DCLRE1C variant with V-gene and J-gene trimming of TCR beta chains, and an independent cohort replicated the association. Correlated functional status among segregating V segments might be attributable to linkage disequilibrium, but an unknown experimental factor could not be ruled out. When HLA alleles, especially DR and DQ, strongly co-occurred, attributing TCR associations to individual alleles was difficult. Three of the identified cytomegalovirus-associated TCR beta chains were confirmed in vitro to be specific for cytomegalovirus antigens.

In total, approximately 610 healthy bone marrow donors made up the cohort. At the time of sampling, all cohort members were nominally healthy, though unrecorded immune exposures were likely present. The donor tested CMV seropositive, placing the donor among the roughly 300 seropositive members of the cohort. Each donor provided a peripheral blood sample, and peripheral blood mononuclear cells were used for TCR beta sequencing. The Qiagen DNeasy Blood Extraction Kit was used to extract genomic DNA from the blood cell samples. The library was produced with the immunoSEQ multiplex PCR assay. The multiplex PCR relied on a mix of 60 forward primers for TCR Vbeta segments and 13 reverse primers for TCR Jbeta segments. The CDR3 region of rearranged TCR beta genes was amplified from genomic DNA with a multiplex PCR assay. The Illumina HiSeq System was used to sequence the amplified TCR beta libraries as 87-base-pair reads. Turning to the authors' computational methods: A later analysis counted 75 million to 100 million unique TCR beta chains across the roughly 700 repertoires, and around 9.9 million of these chains were shared by at least two donors. Raw reads were error-corrected and collapsed into unique sequences by a nearest-neighbor algorithm in which closely related sequences were merged to remove PCR and sequencing errors. To assign V, D and J gene segments, CDR3 sequences were aligned to IMGT reference sequences. Each retained sequence needed at least a six-nucleotide match to both a V gene segment and a J gene segment. A rearrangement was called productive if the CDR3 had no stop codons and remained in frame with V and J, and every other rearrangement was called non-productive. CDR3 was defined according to IMGT convention as the region running from the second conserved V-encoded cysteine to the conserved J-encoded phenylalanine. The earlier analysis of roughly 590 of the donors excluded any sequence lacking an unambiguous match to a single V gene segment. In an earlier analysis of several hundred of the donors, V segments were called functional above 56.7% productive rearrangements and were called segregating when the between-donor standard deviation exceeded 5%. A statistical classification framework was built to diagnose cytomegalovirus status from the catalog of TCR beta chain sequences. In a later analysis, TCR nucleotide sequences were compared against IMGT/GENE-DB human TR gene sequences so that V and J genes could be assigned. In a later analysis, CDR3 sequences and most-parsimonious VDJ recombination scenarios were assigned using the TCRdist pipeline. In a later analysis, every TCR beta chain was defined by the combination of its CDR3 amino acid sequence and its V-gene family, and reads without a unique V-gene family were dropped. As a way to deal with suspected cross-contamination and a sequencing artifact, a later analysis dropped 450 to 600 nucleotide sequences that were highly shared and had low generation probability. A later analysis calculated a clonal expansion index for each public chain from normalized within-repertoire ranks of inferred template counts. A later analysis computed generation probabilities with a VDJ recombination model fitted to out-of-frame rearrangements, and checked the results against IGoR. In a later analysis, hypergeometric tests were used to score TCR-TCR, TCR-HLA and TCR-CMV co-occurrence, with a repertoire-size bias correction applied to TCR pairs. In a later analysis, false discovery rates were estimated by permuting HLA or CMV assignments 20 times. In a later analysis, co-occurring TCRs were grouped with DBSCAN, and TCRdist sequence similarity was added when clustering was performed within HLA-allele-positive subsets. Repertoires with fewer than 30,000 or more than 120,000 public chains, plus five repertoires with anomalous nucleotide sharing, were excluded from co-occurrence clustering. What TCRdb holds here is the immuneACCESS table cut down to in-frame rearrangements. Part of the clones is not present; checked against another copy, under half of the missing clones reflect an unresolved V gene, and the others are unexplained. V and J calls and clone size are given by that table; D and trimming were obtained from the DNA. The sample table holds 180,000 or so clones, of which about 75% were seen once. The ten largest clones add up to about 7.7% of the sample.

On this clone: Its antigen target is currently unknown. Per-nucleotide qualities are absent, and no much larger clonotype sits a single base away.

Input material: PBMCs. This sequence originates from a middle-aged woman in good health and CMV-seropositive.

The DNA is TGTGCCATCAGTACTGACACCTATCAGCCCCAGCATTTT. Its protein reads: CAISTDTYQPQHF. In this chain, TRBV10-3 is recombined with TRBJ1-5; confidence is insufficient to name the D gene. The trim is 5 bases for V and 5 bases for J, with a gap of 10 bases between the germline ends. The CDR3, from cysteine to phenylalanine, totals 13 residues. Of all the DNA, just the CDR3 is kept, 39 bases in frame from base 1. CDR1 and CDR2 are read off the germline V gene as ENHRY and SYGVKD.